This TCR beta chain was observed in a study of shared clonotypes between healthy human individuals. Methods used by the authors: Quality scores were absent from the junction-only immunoSEQ sequences, so filtering differed. Clones were read by immunoSEQ multiplex PCR, and TCRdb kept only the in-frame ones, dropping some. V and J calls and clone size are as listed in that table; D and trimming were resolved from the DNA. The sample carries 2 million to 2.5 million clones, about 95% recorded once. Trimming shortened V by 0 bases and J by 7 bases, and 13 bases separated the two germline ends. Germline CDR1 is SGDLS and CDR2 is YYNGEE. The CDR3 is 15 amino acids.

The chain joins TRBV9 to TRBJ1-4, with D maybe TRBD1 (6 bases). The specimen was naive CD4+ T cells sorted from blood. Subset reported: CD45RA+ positively selected. This receptor was identified in a man aged 18 to 30 in good health. The CDR3 spells CASSVDVGAVEKLFF. As DNA, the CDR3 is TGTGCCAGCAGCGTAGATGTGGGGGCGGTTGAAAAACTGTTTTTT.